This T cell receptor beta chain appears in the sequencing data of a study of regulatory T cells in long-lasting Graves disease. About the research overall: To qualify as persistent, Graves' disease required over 5 years of antithyroid drugs with positive TSH receptor antibodies.

Through Arm-PCR of CDR3 regions and iRepertoire HTBI primers, TCR beta libraries were built. In the original workflow: Identification yielded about 66 TRBV and 15 or so TRBJ segments across samples. Using its own MiXCR run on the multiplex PCR reads, TCRdb lists one record per CDR3 protein. TCRdb, not the authors, supplied the V and J calls. Found here are around 400,000 distinct CDR3 sequences, around a fifth of them singletons; the top ten hold about 13%. This clonotype was found many times. V gave up 3 bases and J gave up 0 bases, with 5 bases separating them. This CDR3 has 13 amino acids. CDR1 is MNHEY, CDR2 SMNVEV, per germline (reference sequence). Time point indicated: persistent/refractory GD, antithyroid drugs over 5 years with positive TRAb. From PBMCs, RNA was extracted and then used to make the TCR library. Those enrolled as patients came out of an endocrinology department in Xi'an, China.

This clonotype was obtained from a female donor with Graves disease. The gene calls are TRBV27 and TRBJ1-1; D gene ambiguous. The input for sequencing was peripheral blood mononuclear cells (PBMCs), taken when the disease was refractory, from a patient treated with antithyroid drugs. The CDR3 is CASSLSMNTEAFF. CDR3 sequence (DNA): TGTGCCAGCAGTTTGTCTATGAACACTGAAGCTTTCTTT.